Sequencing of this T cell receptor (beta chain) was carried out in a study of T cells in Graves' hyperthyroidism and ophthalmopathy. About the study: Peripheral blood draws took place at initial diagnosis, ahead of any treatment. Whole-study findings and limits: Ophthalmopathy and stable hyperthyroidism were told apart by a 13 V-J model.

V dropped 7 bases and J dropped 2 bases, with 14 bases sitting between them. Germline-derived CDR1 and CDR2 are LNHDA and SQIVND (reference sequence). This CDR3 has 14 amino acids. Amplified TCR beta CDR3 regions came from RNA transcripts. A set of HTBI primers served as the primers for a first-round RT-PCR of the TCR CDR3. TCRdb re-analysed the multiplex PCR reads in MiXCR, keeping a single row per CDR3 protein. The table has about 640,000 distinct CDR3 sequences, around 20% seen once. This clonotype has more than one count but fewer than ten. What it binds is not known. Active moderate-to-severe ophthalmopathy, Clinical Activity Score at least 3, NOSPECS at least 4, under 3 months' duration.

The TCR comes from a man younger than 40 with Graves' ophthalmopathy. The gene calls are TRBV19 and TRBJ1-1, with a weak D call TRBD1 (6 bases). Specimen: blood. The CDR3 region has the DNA TGTGCCAGTACAACAGGGAGGCAAAACACTGAAGCTTTCTTT. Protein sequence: CASTTGRQNTEAFF.